This T cell receptor beta chain was identified in a study of T cells in Graves' hyperthyroidism and ophthalmopathy. V shed 4 bases and J 8 bases; nucleotides not matched to a gene: 10. CDR3 length: 15 amino acids. CDR1 and CDR2 from the germline V gene are SGHKS and YYEKEE (reference sequence). There were TCR beta CDR3 regions amplified from RNA transcripts. The TCR CDR3 was amplified in a first-round RT-PCR using the HTBI primer set. TCRdb independently ran MiXCR on the multiplex PCR reads; one entry per CDR3 protein. The data show roughly 350,000 distinct CDR3 sequences, with roughly an eighth seen just once and almost 35% held by the top ten. The PBMCs were taken from more than 8 ml of fresh peripheral blood.

The rearrangement uses TRBV5-5 and TRBJ2-2; TRBD1 matches at 8 bases. The TCR comes from a woman in her thirties or forties with Graves' ophthalmopathy. The source material was blood. The CDR3 sequence is CASSLTDREWGELFF. The CDR3 nucleotides are TGTGCCAGCAGCCTGACGGACAGGGAGTGGGGGGAGCTGTTTTTT.